This entry lists 19 T cell receptor beta chains sequenced from one sample in a study of blood T cell repertoires in COVID-19. The repertoire was sequenced with immunoSEQ multiplex PCR; TCRdb's copy has only in-frame clones and lacks some. The sample carries 250,000 or so clones, 90% recorded once. The sample taken for sequencing was PBMCs or T cells enriched from blood (not recorded which). The receptors were gathered from a woman aged 25 to 39 with acute COVID-19.

This rearrangement joins TRBV27 to TRBJ1-5; D is ambiguous. Germline CDR1 reads MNHEY; CDR2 reads SMNVEV (reference sequence). V was clipped by 2 bases and J by 4 bases, with 9 bases between them. The CDR3 consists of 14 residues. The CDR3 reads CASSLTGVNQPQHF. The CDR3 region has the DNA TGTGCCAGCAGTTTAACCGGGGTTAATCAGCCCCAGCATTTT.

The genes are TRBV6-2 or TRBV6-3 and TRBJ2-3; TRBD2 matches 15 bases. CDR3 length: 18 residues. Germline V gene data show CDR1 as MNHEY and CDR2 as SVGEGT. Trimming removed 5 bases from V and 10 bases from J; junction bases left unmatched: 16. The CDR3 coding sequence is TGTGCCAGCAGTCCAGGGGGACTAGCGGGAGGCTCCCCGTCGTCGCAGTATTTT. Its protein is CASSPGGLAGGSPSSQYF.

The genes are TRBV5-4 and TRBJ2-7; 11 bases map to TRBD1. The trim removed 3 bases at V and 3 bases at J, leaving 11 bases unmatched. The length of the CDR3 is 17 residues. Per germline, CDR1 SGHNT and CDR2 YYREEE (reference sequence). CDR3 sequence: CASSSTLGDRGVYEQYF. In nucleotides, the CDR3 is TGTGCCAGCAGCTCAACCCTGGGGGACAGGGGGGTCTACGAGCAGTACTTC. Complete variable domain (other parts from reference TRBV5-4 and TRBJ2-7): ETGVTQSPTHLIKTRGQQVTLRCSSQSGHNTVSWYQQALGQGPQFIFQYYREEENGRGNFPPRFSGLQFPNYSSELNVNALELDDSALYLCASSSTLGDRGVYEQYFGPGTRLTVT.

The chain recombines TRBV9 with TRBJ2-5; TRBD1 matches 9 bases. The CDR3 runs 16 residues. The V segment lost 1 base and the J segment 5 bases; nucleotides outside the gene matches: 9. From germline, CDR1 is SGDLS and CDR2 YYNGEE. CDR3 in amino acids: CASSVSRTGGYETQYF. The CDR3 DNA reads as TGTGCCAGCAGCGTAAGTCGAACAGGGGGCTATGAGACCCAGTACTTC. Looking up the rest from reference TRBV9 and TRBJ2-5 gives the full variable domain: DSGVTQTPKHLITATGQRVTLRCSPRSGDLSVYWYQQSLDQGLQFLIQYYNGEERAKGNILERFSAQQFPDLHSELNLSSLELGDSALYFCASSVSRTGGYETQYFGPGTRLLVL.

The chain has TRBV7-6 and TRBJ2-7; 9 bases line up with TRBD2. CDR3 length equals 19 residues. V gave up 0 bases and J gave up 3 bases; unmatched junction bases: 15. Germline V gives CDR1 SGHVS, CDR2 FNYEAQ. Written as DNA, the CDR3 is TGTGCCAGCAGCTTAGCGGGGGGGAGCGGTAGCGGGAGCCGCTACGAGCAGTACTTC. Amino acids: CASSLAGGSGSGSRYEQYF.

Regarding this clone: The junction shows a germline mismatch at one end, possibly a read error. V is TRBV3-1 (or the pseudogene TRBV3-2) and J is TRBJ2-7, with a possible D match to TRBD2 (6 bases). This CDR3 contains 12 residues. CDR1 is LGHDT and CDR2 is YNNKEL in the germline V gene (reference sequence). This chain's CDR3 is CASSQGAGPHNF. For the CDR3, the DNA is TGTGCCAGCAGCCAAGGTGCGGGGCCTCATAACTTC.

The chain employs TRBV14 and TRBJ1-2; 7 bases align to TRBD1. From germline, CDR1 is SGHDN and CDR2 FVKESK. The CDR3 contains 13 residues. Unmatched junction bases numbered 6, after V lost 5 bases and J lost 6 bases. The CDR3 coding sequence is TGTGCCAGCAGCTTCTGGACAGGTGATGGCTACACCTTC. It is translated as CASSFWTGDGYTF.

V gene TRBV5-1 combines with J gene TRBJ2-3; TRBD2 aligns across 12 bases. From germline, CDR1 is SGHRS and CDR2 YFSETQ. Losses at the gene ends were 1 base for V and 3 bases for J; bases not matched to a gene: 6. This CDR3 has 17 amino acids. Here the CDR3 DNA reads TGCGCCAGCAGCTTGACAGGACTAGCGGGAAAGACAGATACGCAGTATTTT. It encodes CASSLTGLAGKTDTQYF.

The chain is built from TRBV12-3 or TRBV12-4 and TRBJ2-1; D is uncertain. Trimming shortened V by 6 bases and J by 9 bases, and 9 bases separated the two germline ends. The CDR3 consists of 11 residues. The DNA of the CDR3 is TGTGCCAGCAGCCACGGTAGTGAGCAGTTCTTC. Amino acid sequence: CASSHGSEQFF.

The chain uses TRBV27 and TRBJ2-7, with 10 bases matching TRBD1. CDR3 size: 14 residues. The V gene's germline CDR1 is MNHEY and CDR2 SMNVEV (reference sequence). The trim removed 3 bases at V and 5 bases at J, leaving 4 bases unmatched. The CDR3 nucleotides read TGTGCCAGCAGTTTCCTGACAGGGGGCAACGAGCAGTACTTC. Its protein product is CASSFLTGGNEQYF.

The rearrangement joins TRBV25-1 to TRBJ2-1, with D possibly being TRBD1 (6 bases). In germline, CDR1 is MGHDK, CDR2 SYGVNS. This CDR3 region has 14 residues. V was pared by 7 bases and J by 4 bases, with 14 bases between. The CDR3, as DNA: TGTGCCAGCAAAAAGACAGGAACATACAATGAGCAGTTCTTC. Its translation: CASKKTGTYNEQFF. Based on the CDR3 plus reference TRBV25-1 and TRBJ2-1, the full variable domain is EADIYQTPRYLVIGTGKKITLECSQTMGHDKMYWYQQDPGMELHLIHYSYGVNSTEKGDLSSESTVSRIRTEHFPLTLESARPSHTSQYLCASKKTGTYNEQFFGPGTRLTVL.

Comments on this clone: At one of its ends the junction is not consistent with the germline gene, which may arise from a read error. The chain couples TRBV7-6 to TRBJ2-6, with 7 positions matching TRBD1. The CDR3 has 17 amino acids. Germline V gene lookup returns CDR1 SGHVS and CDR2 FNYEAQ. CDR3: CASSLEIGGSEANVLTF. The CDR3 DNA sequence: TGTGCCAGCAGCTTAGAAATAGGGGGCTCTGAGGCCAACGTCCTGACTTTC. The full variable domain, rest sourced from reference TRBV7-6 and TRBJ2-6, is GAGVSQSPRYKVTKRGQDVALRCDPISGHVSLYWYRQALGQGPEFLTYFNYEAQQDKSGLPNDRFSAERPEGSISTLTIQRTEQRDSAMYRCASSLEIGGSEANVLTFGAGSRLTVL.

The chain employs TRBV19 and TRBJ2-7; 10 bases are shared with TRBD2. CDR1 and CDR2 (germline): LNHDA, SQIVND (reference sequence). V shed 3 bases, J shed 2 bases, and the junction held 10 bases outside the gene matches. The CDR3 runs to 17 residues. The CDR3 DNA sequence: TGTGCCAGTAGTATCCCCCGAACTAGCGGGGCCACCTACGAGCAGTACTTC. Translated, it gives CASSIPRTSGATYEQYF.

The chain recombines TRBV6-2 or TRBV6-3 with TRBJ1-1; TRBD1 matches at 8 bases. J gave up 8 bases and V 4 bases, and 15 bases lay outside the gene matches. This CDR3 has 16 residues. Germline V gene sequence: CDR1 MNHEY, CDR2 SVGEGT. The CDR3 DNA reads TGTGCCAGCAGTTTCTGGGACAGGACTGACTCCTCGGAAGCTTTCTTT. Protein product: CASSFWDRTDSSEAFF.

The sample holds one count of this clone. The chain employs TRBV12-3 or TRBV12-4 and TRBJ2-5; D not resolved. The CDR3 contains 13 residues. V dropped 6 bases and J dropped 1 base, with 9 bases sitting between them. CDR3 residues: CASSPSPQETQYF. The CDR3 DNA follows: TGTGCCAGCAGCCCCTCCCCCCAAGAGACCCAGTACTTC.

V usage is TRBV29-1 and J usage is TRBJ1-3, with 7 bases lining up with TRBD1. CDR3 length equals 13 residues. V shed 4 bases, J shed 4 bases, and the junction held 4 bases outside the gene matches. CDR1 is SQVTM, CDR2 ANQGSEA, per germline. CDR3 region: CSVVEQGGNTIYF. The CDR3 DNA reads TGCAGCGTTGTGGAACAGGGGGGAAACACCATATATTTT.

This clone was counted once. The V call is TRBV27, the J call TRBJ1-5; 8 nucleotides line up with TRBD1. The CDR3 contains 15 residues. Germline loops: CDR1 MNHEY, CDR2 SMNVEV (reference sequence). Germline trimming cut 2 bases from V and 5 bases from J; bases unmatched to any gene: 5. The CDR3 coding sequence is TGTGCCAGCAGTTTAAGTACAGGGGGGGATCAGCCCCAGCATTTT. Encoded protein: CASSLSTGGDQPQHF.

The CDR3 is CASSESPLGQGGNQPQHF. The CDR3 DNA follows: TGTGCCAGCAGTGAAAGTCCTCTTGGGCAGGGGGGCAATCAGCCCCAGCATTTT. The rearrangement joins TRBV6-4 to TRBJ1-5, with 7 bases matching TRBD1. This CDR3 spans 18 amino acids. Germline trimming cut 3 bases from V and 2 bases from J; bases unmatched to any gene: 13. Per germline, CDR1 MRHNA and CDR2 SNTAGT.

The chain couples TRBV19 to TRBJ2-1; D gene ambiguous. The CDR3 is made up of 13 amino acids. Trimming cost V 1 base and J 4 bases, with 5 bases left between them. Germline loops: CDR1 LNHDA, CDR2 SQIVND (reference sequence). CDR3: CASSIAVYNEQFF. Here the CDR3 DNA reads TGTGCCAGTAGTATAGCGGTTTACAATGAGCAGTTCTTC. Full variable domain (outside the CDR3, taken from reference TRBV19 and TRBJ2-1): DGGITQSPKYLFRKEGQNVTLSCEQNLNHDAMYWYRQDPGQGLRLIYYSQIVNDFQKGDIAEGYSVSREKKESFPLTVTSAQKNPTAFYLCASSIAVYNEQFFGPGTRLTVL.